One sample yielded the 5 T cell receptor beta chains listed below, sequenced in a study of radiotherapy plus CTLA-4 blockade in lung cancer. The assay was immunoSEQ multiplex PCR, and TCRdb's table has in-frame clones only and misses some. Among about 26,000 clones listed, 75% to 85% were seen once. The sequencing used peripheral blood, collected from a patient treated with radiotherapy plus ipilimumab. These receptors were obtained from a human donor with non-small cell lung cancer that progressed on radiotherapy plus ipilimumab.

The CDR3 DNA is TGTGCCAGCAGTTTGAGGGGGCGCCCGCCTTCCTCACCCCTCCACTTT. Protein product: CASSLRGRPPSSPLHF. The V call is TRBV6-5, the J call TRBJ1-6; 7 positions agree with TRBD1. Germline CDR1 reads MNHEY; CDR2 reads SVGAGI. Trimming cost V 4 bases and J 10 bases; bases outside gene matches: 13. The CDR3 is 16 residues long.

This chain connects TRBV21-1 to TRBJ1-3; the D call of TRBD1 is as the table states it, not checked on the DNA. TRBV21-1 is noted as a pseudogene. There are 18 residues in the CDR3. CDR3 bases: TGTGCCAGCAGCAAAAGGATGGGTCACACAGGAGCAGGAAACACCATATATTTT. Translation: CASSKRMGHTGAGNTIYF.

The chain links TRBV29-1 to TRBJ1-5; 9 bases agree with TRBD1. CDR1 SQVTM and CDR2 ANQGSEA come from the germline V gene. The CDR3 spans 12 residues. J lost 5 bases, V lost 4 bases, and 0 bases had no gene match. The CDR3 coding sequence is TGCAGCGTTGGGACAGGGGATCAGCCCCAGCATTTT. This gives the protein CSVGTGDQPQHF.

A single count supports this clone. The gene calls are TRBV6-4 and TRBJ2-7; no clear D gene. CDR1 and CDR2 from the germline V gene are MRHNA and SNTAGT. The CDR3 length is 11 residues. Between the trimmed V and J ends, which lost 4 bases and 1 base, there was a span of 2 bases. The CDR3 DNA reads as TGTGCCAGCAGTGCTTCCTACGAGCAGTACTTC. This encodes CASSASYEQYF.

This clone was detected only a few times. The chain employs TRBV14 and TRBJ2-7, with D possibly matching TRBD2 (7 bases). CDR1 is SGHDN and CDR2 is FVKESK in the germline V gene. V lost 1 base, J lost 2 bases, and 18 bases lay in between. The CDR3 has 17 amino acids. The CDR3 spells CASSQGPGGLPPYEQYF. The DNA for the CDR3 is TGTGCCAGCAGCCAAGGCCCCGGGGGGCTCCCCCCCTACGAGCAGTACTTC.